Below, one T cell receptor (beta chain) is given with its context. This sample stems from a study of shared clonotypes between healthy human individuals. Clones were sequenced by immunoSEQ multiplex PCR, and TCRdb holds only the in-frame ones, with some missing. Of over 400,000 clones listed, 95% to 97% are singletons. Germline V gene data show CDR1 as MDHEN and CDR2 as SYDVKM. The trim removed 6 bases at V and 2 bases at J, leaving 10 bases unmatched. There are 15 residues in the CDR3. Material for sequencing was naive CD4+ T cells sorted from blood. The sample's subset: CD45RA+ positively selected. The rearrangement joins TRBV28 to TRBJ2-7, with 7 bases matching TRBD1. This receptor was obtained from a woman aged 25 to 39 in good health. The CDR3 region has the DNA TGTGCCAGCAGAACCGGGACAGCGGAGCCCTACGAGCAGTACTTC. Translating it yields CASRTGTAEPYEQYF.